Listed here are 6 T cell receptor beta chains from one sample, sequenced in a study of Tregs in tolerant kidney transplant recipients. Libraries were prepared by immunoSEQ multiplex PCR; TCRdb keeps only in-frame clonotypes and omits some of them. Among some 64,000 clones listed, 95% to 98% were seen once. Source: Tregs from blood, taken before the transplant. The source is a human donor who received a combined kidney and bone marrow transplant.

V and J are TRBV9 and TRBJ2-1; 13 positions match TRBD2. The CDR3 has 18 amino acids. Looked up from germline, CDR1 is SGDLS and CDR2 is YYNGEE. With V trimmed by 4 bases and J by 3 bases, 10 bases remained unmatched. CDR3 loop: CASSLRPGLAGLYNEQFF. CDR3 DNA: TGTGCCAGCAGCCTAAGACCGGGACTAGCGGGGCTCTACAATGAGCAGTTCTTC.

The chain links TRBV18 to TRBJ1-2; D is uncertain. The CDR3 is made up of 14 amino acids. V was pared by 3 bases and J by 8 bases, with 16 bases between. In germline, CDR1 is KGHSH, CDR2 LQKENI. CDR3 residues: CASSPRLEARGYTF. The CDR3 nucleotides are TGTGCCAGCTCACCGAGGTTGGAGGCGAGGGGCTACACCTTC.

The chain links TRBV5-6 to TRBJ1-2; 7 bases fit TRBD1. Per germline, CDR1 SGHDT and CDR2 YYEEEE. This CDR3 region has 16 residues. The J segment lost 8 bases and the V segment lost 4 bases, leaving 17 bases of the junction unmatched. CDR3: CASSGRWTGRLGGYTF. CDR3 sequence (DNA): TGTGCCAGCAGCGGCAGATGGACAGGTCGGCTAGGAGGCTACACCTTC.

This chain joins TRBV7-3 and TRBJ1-2; a possible D gene is TRBD1 (5 bases). Trimming removed 2 bases from V and 0 bases from J, with 10 bases in between. The CDR3 runs to 15 residues. The germline gives CDR1 SGHTA, CDR2 FQGTGA. CDR3 region: CASSLGKGSNYGYTF. In nucleotides, the CDR3 is TGTGCCAGCAGCTTAGGAAAGGGGTCTAACTATGGCTACACCTTC.

The chain uses TRBV14 and TRBJ1-1, with TRBD1 matching over 8 bases. Per the germline V gene, CDR1 is SGHDN and CDR2 is FVKESK. This CDR3 contains 18 residues. V shed 2 bases and J 0 bases; nucleotides not matched to a gene: 11. CDR3 loop: CASSQKGRGLTMNTEAFF. The CDR3 nucleotides read TGTGCCAGCAGCCAAAAAGGCAGGGGGCTTACAATGAACACTGAAGCTTTCTTT.

CDR3 region: CASSTSSGNLNSPLHF. The CDR3 DNA sequence: TGTGCCAGCAGCACATCGTCAGGGAACCTCAATTCACCCCTCCACTTT. This sequence joins TRBV7-2 and TRBJ1-6, with D tentatively TRBD1 (5 bases). Germline CDR1 reads SGHTA; CDR2 reads FQGNSA. The length of the CDR3 is 16 residues. V was shortened by 5 bases and J by 7 bases, with 18 bases between the two germline ends.